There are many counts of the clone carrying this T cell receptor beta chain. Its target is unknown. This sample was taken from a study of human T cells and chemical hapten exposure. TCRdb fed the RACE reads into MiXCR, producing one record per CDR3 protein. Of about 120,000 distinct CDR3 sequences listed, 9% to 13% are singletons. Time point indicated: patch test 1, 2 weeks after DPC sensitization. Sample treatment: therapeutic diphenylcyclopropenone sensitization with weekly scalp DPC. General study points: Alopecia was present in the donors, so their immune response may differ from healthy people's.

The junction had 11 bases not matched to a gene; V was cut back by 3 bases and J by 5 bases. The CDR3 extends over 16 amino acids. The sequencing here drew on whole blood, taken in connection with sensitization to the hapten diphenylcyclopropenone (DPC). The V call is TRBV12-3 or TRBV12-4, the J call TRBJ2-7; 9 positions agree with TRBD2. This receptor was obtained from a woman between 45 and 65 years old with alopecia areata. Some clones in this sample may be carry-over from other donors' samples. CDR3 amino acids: CASSFQAGGPRDEQYF. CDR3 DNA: TGTGCCAGCAGTTTTCAAGCGGGAGGCCCTAGGGACGAGCAGTACTTC.